This T cell receptor beta chain was observed in a study of molecular identifiers for immune sequencing clone quantification. Sorting recovered naive CD8 T cells on a CD8+CD4-CCR7+CD45RA+ profile. TCRdb recomputed calls from the PCR reads with MiXCR, one row per CDR3 protein. The repertoire holds about 500,000 distinct CDR3 sequences, about a quarter seen once, with around 0.8% in the top ten. V dropped 2 bases and J dropped 8 bases, with 11 bases sitting between them. This CDR3 region has 13 residues. Per germline, CDR1 SGHRS and CDR2 YFSETQ. V and J are TRBV5-1 and TRBJ2-1, with a possible D match to TRBD2 (5 bases). The sequence came from a human donor in good health. Some libraries in this study had Jurkat cell RNA spiked in. The sample consisted of naive CD8+ T cells from blood, with Jurkat cell RNA spiked in. Specified subset: FACS-sorted CD8+CD4-CCR7+CD45RA+ naive T cells. CDR3 protein: CASSFGVRDEQFF. In DNA form, the CDR3 reads TGCGCCAGCAGCTTCGGAGTGCGGGATGAGCAGTTCTTC.